What follows are 5 T cell receptor beta chains derived from one specimen sequenced in a study of T-cell memory formation after mild COVID-19. TCRdb called the 5' RACE reads again in MiXCR, with one record for every CDR3 protein. The data hold around 200,000 distinct CDR3 sequences, with about a fifth observed a single time. Sequencing was carried out using PBMCs or a T cell subset sorted from them (not recorded which). The origin of the receptors is an adult woman who had mild COVID-19 (a few samples of this study predate the infection). Cell type and time point are not known.

Only a few counts were recorded for this clonotype. In nucleotides, the CDR3 is TGCGCCAGCAGCTCCGGGACAAACTACAATGAGCAGTTCTTC. Amino acid sequence: CASSSGTNYNEQFF. This chain links TRBV5-1 with TRBJ2-1, with D perhaps matching TRBD1 (6 bases). Per the germline V gene, CDR1 is SGHRS and CDR2 is YFSETQ. V was trimmed by 3 bases and J by 3 bases, leaving 10 bases between them. CDR3 size: 14 residues.

This clonotype was observed a few times. J is TRBJ2-1 and V is TRBV7-6; a weak D match, TRBD1 (6 bases). The CDR3 consists of 15 residues. Germline values: CDR1 SGHVS, CDR2 FNYEAQ. Trimming left V 2 bases short and J 0 bases short, with 8 bases between. CDR3 coding DNA: TGTGCCAGCAGCTTAAGGGGGTTCTCCTACAATGAGCAGTTCTTC. As protein: CASSLRGFSYNEQFF.

The gene calls are TRBV14 and TRBJ2-7; D not certain. The CDR3 is 14 residues long. Germline CDR1 reads SGHDN; CDR2 reads FVKESK. Trimming cost V 4 bases and J 2 bases, with 12 bases left between them. The CDR3 DNA is TGTGCCAGCAGCCGTCCGGAAACGACCTACGAGCAGTACTTC. Its translation: CASSRPETTYEQYF.

This clonotype was counted between two and nine times. The chain has TRBV7-9 and TRBJ2-1; D is perhaps TRBD1 (7 bases). This CDR3 is built from 14 residues. Per germline, CDR1 SEHNR and CDR2 FQNEAQ (reference sequence). V was cut by 7 bases and J by 7 bases, with 17 bases left in between. CDR3 coding DNA: TGTGCCAGCATTCCCCCAGGGGGGTCAAATGAGCAGTTCTTC. The encoded protein is CASIPPGGSNEQFF.

This clonotype was seen more than once but under ten times. The genes are TRBV4-3 and TRBJ2-2; 11 bases are shared with TRBD2. Per germline, CDR1 LGHNA and CDR2 YSLEER. The CDR3 is 17 amino acids. Trimming removed 3 bases from V and 1 base from J; junction bases left unmatched: 4. The CDR3, as DNA: TGCGCCAGCAGCCAGATAGGGACTAGCGGGAACACCGGGGAGCTGTTTTTT. Translated, it gives CASSQIGTSGNTGELFF.